This T cell receptor (beta chain) was found in a study of T-cell reconstitution after alpha-beta-depleted transplantation in children (dated by TCRdb to about 2016). With respect to the entire study: Using TCR repertoire profiling, the study followed T-cell immune reconstitution in a quantitative way in children after TCRalphabeta/CD19-depleted allogeneic hematopoietic cell transplantation. The paper's findings and limits, for the study overall: In some patients, the high TCRbeta diversity seen at day 60 was put down to recipient T cells and intrathymic progenitors that had survived conditioning. The apparently early alphabetaT-cell count recovery about two months after transplant was reportedly dependent on only several hundred rapidly expanded clones derived from non-depleted graft cells. Hyperexpanded clone frequencies declined over subsequent months; after one year, T-cell counts and TCRbeta diversity were mostly attributed to newly produced T cells.

This specimen's treatment or condition label, per the study, means: allogeneic hematopoietic cell transplantation with graft depleted of TCRalphabeta T cells and CD19 B cells. The transplant recipients were children given TCRalphabeta/CD19-depleted allogeneic hematopoietic cell grafts. The CDR3, cysteine through phenylalanine, is 14 amino acids long. The DNA shown is the 42-base CDR3, in frame from base 1. The junction shows trimming of 0 bases on V and 4 bases on J, plus 11 bases between the germline ends. The germline V gene sets CDR1 to SGDLS and CDR2 to YYNGEE. Library prep was done by PCR. For sequencing, an Illumina HiSeq 2500 was employed. TCR library preparation used molecular barcoding, with unique molecular identifiers applied to normalize quantification of the TCRbeta repertoire. The public reads were reprocessed in TCRdb via fastp at Q25 and MiXCR, keeping in-frame beta chains. Each CDR3 protein gets just one entry, which takes the most common genes and DNA from the rows behind it. Recorded for this sample are hundreds of thousands of distinct CDR3 sequences; roughly 8.2% of them occurred a single time. 5% to 7% of the sample goes to the ten largest clones.

This clonotype was detected ten times or more. This receptor's antigen is unknown. No much larger clonotype is one base removed from it; base qualities were not supplied. The specimen comprised PBMCs, mostly from graft donor cells, sampled 180 days after TCRalphabeta/CD19-depleted stem cell transplant. The sequence joins TRBV9 to TRBJ2-7; TRBD2 is a possible D gene, resting on 5 matching bases. The clonotype originates from a male patient under 18 who had a stem cell transplant for acute lymphoblastic leukemia, so the T cells may come from the graft donor. The CDR3 region reads CASSVDGNWYEQYF. The nucleotide sequence is TGTGCCAGCAGCGTAGACGGGAATTGGTACGAGCAGTACTTC.